This entry lists 29 T cell receptor beta chains sequenced from one sample in a study of neurological immune-mediated disorders. TCRdb passed the 5' RACE reads through MiXCR, listing each CDR3 protein once. The data hold about 71,000 distinct CDR3 sequences, with 3.4% observed a single time. Sequenced input: PBMCs. All receptors derive from a man in his forties with multiple sclerosis.

This clonotype has at least ten counts. The chain couples TRBV20-1 to TRBJ2-3; TRBD1 matches at 8 bases. With V trimmed by 4 bases and J by 0 bases, 6 bases remained unmatched. The CDR3 has 15 residues. The germline gives CDR1 DFQATT, CDR2 SNEGSKA (reference sequence). The CDR3 loop is CSATPGTGSTDTQYF. The CDR3 bases are TGCAGTGCTACTCCCGGGACAGGTAGCACAGATACGCAGTATTTT.

This clonotype occurred many times. V usage is TRBV27 and J usage is TRBJ1-2; tentatively, D is TRBD1 (6 bases). The germline CDR1 and CDR2 sequences are MNHEY and SMNVEV (reference sequence). The CDR3 is 15 residues long. Deletions cut 5 bases from V and 0 bases from J, with 13 bases between. Written as DNA, the CDR3 is TGTGCCAGCAGTACCCGACAGGCCTCTAACTATGGCTACACCTTC. This sequence encodes CASSTRQASNYGYTF.

This clonotype was seen ten or more times. V gene TRBV5-1 combines with J gene TRBJ1-1; a possible D gene is TRBD1 (6 bases). CDR1 and CDR2 from the germline V gene are SGHRS and YFSETQ. V lost 5 bases and J lost 0, with 17 bases in between. The CDR3 length is 16 residues. CDR3 residues: CASRQQGKRVNTEAFF. The CDR3 DNA reads TGCGCCAGCAGGCAACAGGGAAAAAGAGTGAACACTGAAGCTTTCTTT.

This clonotype occurred many times. V and J are TRBV5-1 and TRBJ2-7, with 8 bases matching TRBD2. CDR1 SGHRS and CDR2 YFSETQ come from the germline V gene. This CDR3 spans 14 amino acids. Trimming cost V 2 bases and J 0 bases; bases outside gene matches: 1. The CDR3 nucleotides read TGCGCCAGCAGCTTTAGCGGGGACTCCTACGAGCAGTACTTC. Translating it yields CASSFSGDSYEQYF.

This clonotype was recorded at least ten times. The gene calls are TRBV25-1 and TRBJ2-6, with 8 bases matching TRBD2. V was clipped by 6 bases and J by 3 bases; unmatched bases: 4. Germline V gene data show CDR1 as MGHDK and CDR2 as SYGVNS. The CDR3 extends over 15 amino acids. CDR3 nucleotide sequence: TGTGCCAGCAGCCTAGCGGGTGTTGGGGCCAACGTCCTGACTTTC. Translation gives CASSLAGVGANVLTF. Full variable domain (remainder filled in from reference TRBV25-1 and TRBJ2-6): EADIYQTPRYLVIGTGKKITLECSQTMGHDKMYWYQQDPGMELHLIHYSYGVNSTEKGDLSSESTVSRIRTEHFPLTLESARPSHTSQYLCASSLAGVGANVLTFGAGSRLTVL.

In its sample, this clonotype was seen many times. The rearrangement links TRBV5-1 to TRBJ2-7; a weak D match, TRBD1 (5 bases). V lost 4 bases and J 0 bases, leaving 11 bases between the germline ends. Germline CDR1 and CDR2: SGHRS and YFSETQ. CDR3 length equals 14 residues. CDR3 sequence (DNA): TGCGCCAGCAGCCCGGAGACAGTCTCCTACGAGCAGTACTTC. It is translated as CASSPETVSYEQYF.

This clonotype was counted many times. The rearrangement joins TRBV29-1 to TRBJ2-5; D remains ambiguous. The CDR3 is 11 amino acids. Germline CDR1 and CDR2: SQVTM and ANQGSEA. V shed 4 bases and J shed 2 bases, with 5 bases lying between them. CDR3 DNA: TGCAGCGTTGTACTTCAAGAGACCCAGTACTTC. It yields the protein CSVVLQETQYF.

This clonotype was seen repeatedly, ten times or more. CDR3 in amino acids: CASSLGRYSGANVLTF. The DNA for the CDR3 is TGCGCCAGCAGCTTGGGACGGTACTCTGGGGCCAACGTCCTGACTTTC. This sequence joins TRBV5-1 and TRBJ2-6; D unclear. V gave up 0 bases and J gave up 0 bases, with 7 bases separating them. This CDR3 contains 16 residues. Germline assignment: CDR1 SGHRS and CDR2 YFSETQ.

This clonotype was counted at least ten times. The genes are TRBV5-1 and TRBJ2-1, with 7 bases aligning to TRBD1. Losses at the gene ends were 1 base for V and 4 bases for J; bases not matched to a gene: 5. Germline lookup yields CDR1 SGHRS and CDR2 YFSETQ. The CDR3 contains 15 residues. CDR3 DNA: TGCGCCAGCAGCTTGTGGGGGACAGAGTACAATGAGCAGTTCTTC. Protein sequence: CASSLWGTEYNEQFF.

This clonotype has a count of ten or more. J is TRBJ2-6 and V is TRBV6-5; D is tentatively TRBD1 or TRBD2 (5 bases each). The V end was cut by 2 bases, the J end by 0 bases, with 8 bases between. This CDR3 has 16 residues. Germline-derived CDR1 and CDR2 are MNHEY and SVGAGI. CDR3 in DNA: TGTGCCAGCAGTTACCCGAGGGGCTCTGGGGCCAACGTCCTGACTTTC. Amino acids: CASSYPRGSGANVLTF.

In this sample, this clonotype turned up many times. The CDR3 DNA is TGCGCCAGCAGCTTGGAGTTAAGCGGTCTTTACTTC. Amino acids: CASSLELSGLYF. The chain couples TRBV5-1 to TRBJ2-5, with D possibly TRBD2 on 5 matching bases. CDR1 SGHRS and CDR2 YFSETQ come from the germline V gene. The CDR3 has 12 amino acids. V lost 0 bases and J 14 bases, leaving 14 bases between the germline ends.

This clonotype came up many times. The V call is TRBV5-1, the J call TRBJ2-3, with TRBD2 matching 9 bases. V shed 6 bases and J 6 bases; nucleotides not matched to a gene: 5. Germline V lookup: CDR1 SGHRS, CDR2 YFSETQ. The CDR3 covers 13 residues. CDR3: CASTGLASDTQYF. DNA of the CDR3: TGCGCCAGCACGGGACTAGCATCGGATACGCAGTATTTT. Together with reference TRBV5-1 and TRBJ2-3, the CDR3 gives the full variable domain: KAGVTQTPRYLIKTRGQQVTLSCSPISGHRSVSWYQQTPGQGLQFLFEYFSETQRNKGNFPGRFSGRQFSNSRSEMNVSTLELGDSALYLCASTGLASDTQYFGPGTRLTVL.

In its sample, this clonotype was seen many times. The J gene is TRBJ1-1, the V gene TRBV6-5; D is possibly TRBD1 (5 bases). The CDR3 sequence is 14 residues long. V lost 7 bases, J lost 3 bases, and 15 bases lay in between. Germline CDR1 reads MNHEY; CDR2 reads SVGAGI. This CDR3 is CASTPRGVYTEAFF. The CDR3 nucleotides are TGTGCCAGCACTCCCCGGGGGGTCTACACTGAAGCTTTCTTT.

This clonotype was detected ten times or more. The V call is TRBV24-1, the J call TRBJ2-2; D is perhaps TRBD1 or TRBD2 (5 bases each). The CDR3 extends over 14 amino acids. Germline values: CDR1 KGHDR, CDR2 SFDVKD. The ends were cut back, 7 bases at V and 4 bases at J, with 12 bases in the middle. DNA for the CDR3: TGTGCCACCAGCCTCGACGGGGCCACCGGGGAGCTGTTTTTT. It encodes CATSLDGATGELFF.

This clonotype showed up many times. The chain is built from TRBV20-1 and TRBJ1-6; no clear D gene. Trimming pared 1 base from V and 7 bases from J, leaving 8 bases between. This CDR3 is 13 amino acids long. Germline-derived CDR1 and CDR2 are DFQATT and SNEGSKA (reference sequence). CDR3 coding DNA: TGCAGTGCTAGAGGGAATTGGAATTCACCCCTCCACTTT. Residues: CSARGNWNSPLHF.

This clonotype was recorded at least ten times. This chain uses TRBV7-2 with TRBJ1-5, with a weak D call TRBD1 (5 bases). The CDR3 is 15 residues long. Trimming cost V 5 bases and J 6 bases, with 17 bases left between them. The germline CDR1 and CDR2 sequences are SGHTA and FQGNSA. The CDR3 region is CASSHYGGFGQPQHF. As DNA, the CDR3 is TGTGCCAGCAGCCACTACGGGGGGTTCGGTCAGCCCCAGCATTTT. The full variable domain, completed using reference TRBV7-2 and TRBJ1-5, is GAGVSQSPSNKVTEKGKDVELRCDPISGHTALYWYRQSLGQGLEFLIYFQGNSAPDKSGLPSDRFSAERTGGSVSTLTIQRTQQEDSAVYLCASSHYGGFGQPQHFGDGTRLSIL.

As to this clonotype: A read error may explain this, as a much larger clone is one base away. The V gene is TRBV7-2, the J gene TRBJ2-7; D unclear. In germline, CDR1 is SGHTA, CDR2 FQGNSA. V dropped 5 bases and J dropped 5 bases, with 13 bases sitting between them. This CDR3 is built from 13 residues. CDR3 loop: CASSQRKGNEQYF. CDR3 nucleotides: TGTGCCAGCAGCCAAAGGAAAGGAAACGAGCAGTACTTC.

This clonotype was observed at least ten times. The gene calls are TRBV11-2 and TRBJ2-7; D not resolved. Between the trimmed V and J ends, which lost 6 bases and 5 bases, there was a span of 8 bases. Germline values: CDR1 SGHAT, CDR2 FQNNGV. The CDR3 totals 11 residues. CDR3 in DNA: TGTGCCAGCAGGTCTGGGGACGAGCAGTACTTC. Amino acids: CASRSGDEQYF.

This clonotype was picked up many times. The chain joins TRBV6-5 to TRBJ1-1; 7 nucleotides align to TRBD1. The CDR3 is 15 amino acids. Germline CDR1 reads MNHEY; CDR2 reads SVGAGI. V shed 0 bases and J 14 bases; nucleotides not matched to a gene: 15. DNA for the CDR3: TGTGCCAGCAGTTACTCGATCGAGGGACAGCCTTTCGTCTTCTTT. It yields the protein CASSYSIEGQPFVFF.

This clonotype was seen many times. V and J are TRBV5-1 and TRBJ1-1; a possible D gene is TRBD1 (6 bases). The CDR3 has 15 residues. V was shortened by 1 base and J by 5 bases, with 15 bases between the two germline ends. Germline V lookup: CDR1 SGHRS, CDR2 YFSETQ. The CDR3: CASSLKGGAGTEAFF. The DNA for the CDR3 is TGCGCCAGCAGCTTGAAGGGGGGCGCGGGGACTGAAGCTTTCTTT.

In this sample, this clonotype turned up many times. This chain links TRBV20-1 with TRBJ2-5; the D is unclear. The germline V gene encodes CDR1 DFQATT and CDR2 SNEGSKA (reference sequence). The CDR3 length is 12 residues. Between the trimmed V and J ends, which lost 2 bases and 5 bases, there was a span of 9 bases. This chain's CDR3 is CSARFGSETQYF. The CDR3 DNA reads as TGCAGTGCTAGATTTGGCAGTGAGACCCAGTACTTC.

The chain has TRBV27 and TRBJ2-1; 7 positions agree with TRBD2. The CDR3 has 15 amino acids. Germline values: CDR1 MNHEY, CDR2 SMNVEV (reference sequence). Trimming removed 7 bases from V and 1 base from J; junction bases left unmatched: 7. The CDR3 DNA sequence: TGTGCCAGCAATTGGGCCGGGGGGTCCTACAATGAGCAGTTCTTC. Residues: CASNWAGGSYNEQFF.

This clonotype was seen many times. The rearrangement joins TRBV12-3 or TRBV12-4 to TRBJ2-7; 7 bases are shared with TRBD1. V dropped 7 bases and J dropped 0; count of bases not matched to a gene: 6. CDR3 length: 14 residues. CDR3 region: CASKPGQTSYEQYF. The CDR3 nucleotides read TGTGCCAGCAAGCCGGGACAGACCTCCTACGAGCAGTACTTC.

This clonotype occurred many times. The chain links TRBV7-9 to TRBJ1-5; D is uncertain. The CDR3 is made up of 15 amino acids. The V gene lost 5 bases and the J gene lost 2 bases, with 13 bases spanning the gap. The germline gives CDR1 SEHNR, CDR2 FQNEAQ (reference sequence). The CDR3 DNA sequence: TGTGCCAGCAGCCCCGGAGACGGCGGCAATCAGCCCCAGCATTTT. Its translation: CASSPGDGGNQPQHF.

The sample holds many counts of this clonotype. The rearrangement uses TRBV29-1 and TRBJ2-7; D is possibly TRBD2 (5 bases). V gave up 3 bases and J gave up 6 bases, with 15 bases separating them. CDR3 length: 13 residues. Germline CDR1 SQVTM, CDR2 ANQGSEA. As DNA, the CDR3 is TGCAGCGTTGACGCCGGGAAGAGGAGCGAGCAGTACTTC. Amino acids: CSVDAGKRSEQYF.

This clonotype occurred many times. The rearrangement joins TRBV7-2 to TRBJ1-5, with D maybe TRBD1 (6 bases). Germline-derived CDR1 and CDR2 are SGHTA and FQGNSA. The CDR3 has 16 residues. Trimming removed 1 base at V and 2 bases at J, with 12 bases between. The CDR3 region is CASSLGGDTRNQPQHF. The CDR3 DNA reads TGTGCCAGCAGCTTAGGGGGGGACACCCGCAATCAGCCCCAGCATTTT.

There are many counts of this clonotype. The chain couples TRBV30 to TRBJ1-1; possibly TRBD1 for D (5 bases). The ends were cut back, 0 bases at V and 3 bases at J, with 8 bases in the middle. The length of the CDR3 is 13 residues. The germline V gene has CDR1 GTSNPN and CDR2 SVGIG (reference sequence). CDR3 amino acids: CAWSVRGDTEAFF. CDR3 DNA: TGTGCCTGGAGTGTAAGAGGGGACACTGAAGCTTTCTTT. The full variable domain, rest sourced from reference TRBV30 and TRBJ1-1, is SQTIHQWPATLVQPVGSPLSLECTVEGTSNPNLYWYRQAAGRGLQLLFYSVGIGQISSEVPQNLSASRPQDRQFILSSKKLLLSDSGFYLCAWSVRGDTEAFFGQGTRLTVV.

The sample holds many counts of this clonotype. J is TRBJ2-2 and V is TRBV7-3; D is perhaps TRBD1 (6 bases). Germline CDR1 is SGHTA and CDR2 is FQGTGA. CDR3 length: 15 amino acids. The V gene lost 5 bases and the J gene lost 0 bases, with 10 bases spanning the gap. DNA for the CDR3: TGTGCCAGCAGCCTACAGGGTCCGAACACCGGGGAGCTGTTTTTT. Encoded protein: CASSLQGPNTGELFF.

This clonotype has a handful of counts. A read error may produce the germline difference seen at one junction end. The rearrangement uses TRBV5-1 and TRBJ2-5; tentative D call: TRBD1 (6 bases). Looked up from germline, CDR1 is SGHRS and CDR2 is YFSETQ. The CDR3 covers 16 residues. The chain's CDR3 is CDSSSKTDRVKETQYF. Here the CDR3 DNA reads TGCGACAGCAGCTCAAAGACGGACAGAGTTAAAGAGACCCAGTACTTC.